These 3 T cell receptor beta chains originate from one sample sequenced in a study of cytomegalovirus exposure and HLA in healthy donors. Primers: 60 Vbeta forward and 13 Jbeta reverse. Assay: immunoSEQ multiplex PCR; the TCRdb copy retains only in-frame clones and omits some. The sample contains 100,000 to 150,000 clones, roughly 9.6% of which appear only once. The sample taken for sequencing was PBMCs. The receptors originated from a woman aged 40 to 50 in good health and CMV-seropositive.

The chain joins TRBV11-3 to TRBJ1-1; TRBD1 agrees at 9 bases. The CDR3 is 15 residues long. Per germline, CDR1 SGHNT and CDR2 YENEEA. With 4 bases clipped from V and 1 base from J, the junction kept 4 bases outside the gene matches. The CDR3: CASSSEGQGNTEAFF. The CDR3 DNA sequence: TGTGCCAGCAGCTCCGAGGGACAGGGGAACACTGAAGCTTTCTTT.

This clone was counted a few times. The chain employs TRBV5-1 and TRBJ1-1; unclear D gene. CDR1 SGHRS and CDR2 YFSETQ come from the germline V gene. This CDR3 contains 14 residues. V lost 4 bases, J lost 5 bases, and 15 bases lay in between. The CDR3 DNA follows: TGCGCCAGCAGCCCTTATGAGGGTTTAACTGAAGCTTTCTTT. Its protein is CASSPYEGLTEAFF.

The V gene is TRBV9, the J gene TRBJ1-6; no clear D gene. The germline CDR1 and CDR2 sequences are SGDLS and YYNGEE. The CDR3 totals 14 residues. Trimming cost V 0 bases and J 5 bases, with 6 bases left between them. The CDR3 region is CASSVGVDNSPLHF. The CDR3 bases are TGTGCCAGCAGCGTAGGAGTGGATAATTCACCCCTCCACTTT.